These 23 T cell receptor beta chains originate from one sample sequenced in a study of blood T cells in healthy people across ages. Primers used in a second PCR of roughly 7 to 11 cycles were a sample-barcoded 5' primer and a J-beta primer mix. Each CDR3 protein is one row after TCRdb ran MiXCR on the 5' RACE reads. The sample has fewer than 2,000,000 distinct CDR3 sequences, roughly two fifths seen once. The source material was blood. These receptor sequences come from a human donor in good health.

The rearrangement links TRBV6-5 to TRBJ2-5; D might be TRBD1 (6 bases). The CDR3 length is 16 residues. V was pared by 0 bases and J by 7 bases, with 18 bases between. Germline CDR1 is MNHEY and CDR2 is SVGAGI. CDR3 sequence reads: CASSYSNTPSRGTQYF. CDR3 nucleotide sequence: TGTGCCAGCAGTTACTCGAATACCCCTAGCAGGGGGACCCAGTACTTC.

The chain has TRBV10-3 and TRBJ1-5, with TRBD1 matching 7 bases. The CDR3 is 19 residues long. Germline V gives CDR1 ENHRY, CDR2 SYGVKD. The J segment lost 0 bases and the V segment lost 7 bases, leaving 18 bases of the junction unmatched. The CDR3 here is CAIKTRQGKGVYSNQPQHF. The CDR3 DNA follows: TGTGCCATCAAAACCCGACAGGGCAAAGGGGTCTATAGCAATCAGCCCCAGCATTTT.

CDR3 loop: CSAREGVWGYTF. CDR3 nucleotide sequence: TGCAGTGCCAGGGAGGGAGTTTGGGGCTACACCTTC. The chain employs TRBV20-1 and TRBJ1-2; a possible D gene is TRBD1 (5 bases). V shed 6 bases and J shed 8 bases, with 16 bases lying between them. The CDR3 is made up of 12 amino acids. CDR1 is DFQATT, CDR2 SNEGSKA, per germline (reference sequence).

Details on this clonotype: No conserved phenylalanine or tryptophan ends this CDR3, so it is likely a read error. The chain uses TRBV29-1 and TRBJ2-4; TRBD1 matches 10 bases. The J call is uncertain, as TRBJ2-7 better fits the DNA end. The CDR3 is 15 amino acids. From germline, CDR1 is SQVTM and CDR2 ANQGSEA. Here the CDR3 reads CSVEGTGGTSYEQYC. The DNA for the CDR3 is TGCAGCGTTGAAGGGACAGGGGGAACCTCCTACGAGCAGTACTGC.

This clonotype was detected ten times or more. This chain links TRBV18 with TRBJ1-2; 10 positions agree with TRBD1. Germline V gene lookup returns CDR1 KGHSH and CDR2 LQKENI. This CDR3 contains 14 residues. With V trimmed by 3 bases and J by 6 bases, 4 bases remained unmatched. CDR3 bases: TGTGCCAGCTCACCGCGGGGACAGGGGAATGGCTACACCTTC. Residues: CASSPRGQGNGYTF.

V usage is TRBV18 and J usage is TRBJ2-1; 10 bases are shared with TRBD1. Unmatched junction bases numbered 7, after V lost 3 bases and J lost 8 bases. Germline-derived CDR1 and CDR2 are KGHSH and LQKENI. The CDR3 contains 15 residues. The CDR3: CASSPDRGRLYEQFF. The CDR3 region has the DNA TGTGCCAGCTCACCCGACAGGGGGCGTCTCTATGAGCAGTTCTTC.

Ten or more counts support this clonotype. This sequence joins TRBV4-2 and TRBJ2-5; D remains ambiguous. This CDR3 comprises 15 residues. The V end was cut by 6 bases, the J end by 4 bases, with 18 bases between. CDR1 and CDR2 from the germline V gene are LGHNA and YNFKEQ. In nucleotides, the CDR3 is TGTGCCAGCAGGAGGAAGGATGTCCTGGGAGAGACCCAGTACTTC. This encodes CASRRKDVLGETQYF.

To note about this clonotype: Compared with germline, one end of the junction differs, possibly owing to a read error. In nucleotides, the CDR3 is TGTGCCGGCAGTTGGGTCGTGATGAACACTGAAGCTTTCTTT. This codes for CAGSWVVMNTEAFF. This chain joins TRBV7-2 and TRBJ1-1; D is unresolved. Germline V gives CDR1 SGHTA, CDR2 FQGNSA. This CDR3 spans 14 amino acids.

The CDR3: CASSQGLTMGEQYF. CDR3 in DNA: TGCGCCAGCAGCCAAGGTCTCACCATGGGGGAGCAGTACTTC. V usage is TRBV4-1 and J usage is TRBJ2-4; perhaps D is TRBD1 or TRBD2 (5 bases each). Germline CDR1 reads MGHRA; CDR2 reads YSYEKL. The length of the CDR3 is 14 residues. V lost 1 base and J lost 13, with 17 bases in between.

This clonotype showed up just a few times. This sequence joins TRBV7-2 and TRBJ1-2, with D possibly being TRBD1 (5 bases). The CDR3 totals 13 residues. Germline CDR1 is SGHTA and CDR2 is FQGNSA. Trimming took off 5 bases at V and 4 bases at J, with 11 bases between the two ends. As DNA, the CDR3 is TGTGCCAGCAGCCCTGAGGGGCTCTATGGCTACACCTTC. Translating it yields CASSPEGLYGYTF.

This clonotype was picked up a small number of times. The chain joins TRBV28 to TRBJ2-2; 10 nucleotides match TRBD1. After removal of 5 bases from V and 6 bases from J, the junction contained 6 bases not matched to a gene. Germline V gives CDR1 MDHEN, CDR2 SYDVKM. The CDR3 extends over 15 amino acids. CDR3 in DNA: TGTGCCAGCAGTCCCACCGGACAGGGGGCCGGGGAGCTGTTTTTT. Translation gives CASSPTGQGAGELFF.

The chain carries TRBV20-1 and TRBJ2-5; 8 nucleotides agree with TRBD1. The J call could be wrong; TRBJ2-7 is a better fit for the DNA end. This CDR3 is 12 amino acids long. The germline V gene encodes CDR1 DFQATT and CDR2 SNEGSKA (reference sequence). This CDR3 is CSAKGQVYEQYF. The CDR3 DNA follows: TGCAGTGCTAAGGGACAGGTCTACGAGCAGTACTTC.

Only a few counts were recorded for this clonotype. The chain carries TRBV9 and TRBJ1-1; weak D call: TRBD1 (5 bases). The CDR3 length is 15 residues. Germline CDR1 is SGDLS and CDR2 is YYNGEE. V was clipped by 0 bases and J by 4 bases, with 13 bases between them. The chain's CDR3 is CASSVGGAFSTEAFF. CDR3 bases: TGTGCCAGCAGCGTAGGAGGGGCCTTCTCCACTGAAGCTTTCTTT.

This clonotype occurred a few times. V is TRBV15 and J is TRBJ2-7; tentative D call: TRBD2 (5 bases). Germline V lookup: CDR1 LNHNV, CDR2 YYDKDF (reference sequence). The CDR3 contains 14 residues. V lost 5 bases, J lost 5 bases, and 16 bases lay in between. The CDR3 reads CATSPGGLPHEQYF. The CDR3 DNA reads TGTGCCACCAGCCCAGGAGGACTTCCTCACGAGCAGTACTTC.

This chain connects TRBV7-3 to TRBJ2-2, with D perhaps assigned TRBD1 or TRBD2 (7 bases each). The CDR3 is 16 residues long. The ends were cut back, 5 bases at V and 1 base at J, with 14 bases in the middle. CDR1 is SGHTA, CDR2 FQGTGA, per germline. CDR3 sequence (DNA): TGTGCCAGCAGCGGGGGAGGGACAGAGAACACCGGGGAGCTGTTTTTT. This encodes CASSGGGTENTGELFF.

This clonotype was seen only a few times. The chain combines TRBV20-1 with TRBJ2-1, with TRBD2 matching over 10 bases. With V trimmed by 5 bases and J by 8 bases, 21 bases remained unmatched. The CDR3 length is 18 residues. Germline-derived CDR1 and CDR2 are DFQATT and SNEGSKA (reference sequence). The CDR3 is CSALGLGSIAGGMDEQFF. Written as DNA, the CDR3 is TGCAGTGCTCTCGGGCTGGGGAGTATAGCGGGGGGTATGGATGAGCAGTTCTTC.

This clonotype showed up just a few times. This chain connects TRBV9 to TRBJ2-1; either TRBD1 or TRBD2 may supply D (7 bases each). This CDR3 is built from 18 residues. The V end was cut by 0 bases, the J end by 5 bases, with 21 bases between. CDR1 is SGDLS, CDR2 YYNGEE, per germline. CDR3 nucleotide sequence: TGTGCCAGCAGCGTAGATTTAAGGGGGGGACAGCGAGACAATGAGCAGTTCTTC. Its translation is CASSVDLRGGQRDNEQFF.

The chain carries TRBV27 and TRBJ1-4; the D gene is possibly TRBD1 (5 bases). Germline-derived CDR1 and CDR2 are MNHEY and SMNVEV (reference sequence). Trimming shortened V by 2 bases and J by 3 bases, and 10 bases separated the two germline ends. The CDR3 runs 15 residues. The CDR3: CASSLSQGANEKLFF. DNA for the CDR3: TGTGCCAGCAGTTTAAGCCAGGGAGCTAATGAAAAACTGTTTTTT.

About this clonotype itself: A much larger clone differs by one base, so this may be a read error. This rearrangement joins TRBV6-5 to TRBJ2-1; 11 nucleotides align to TRBD1. The length of the CDR3 is 16 residues. Germline V gives CDR1 MNHEY, CDR2 SVGAGI. V was pared by 4 bases and J by 10 bases, with 12 bases of the junction left unmatched. Here the CDR3 DNA reads TGTGCCAGCAGTTCGTTCCGGGACAGGGGGTTCTACGAGCAGTTCTTC. Translation: CASSSFRDRGFYEQFF.

The V gene is TRBV20-1, the J gene TRBJ1-5, with D possibly TRBD1 on 6 matching bases. This CDR3 has 16 amino acids. In germline, CDR1 is DFQATT, CDR2 SNEGSKA (reference sequence). V dropped 0 bases and J dropped 7 bases, with 19 bases sitting between them. The CDR3 sequence is CSARDQGGGAGQPQHF. CDR3 bases: TGCAGTGCTAGAGATCAAGGTGGGGGCGCGGGACAGCCCCAGCATTTT.

This clonotype has a handful of counts. The V call is TRBV6-5, the J call TRBJ2-5; TRBD2 agrees at 9 bases. Looked up from germline, CDR1 is MNHEY and CDR2 is SVGAGI. The CDR3 runs 14 residues. The junction had 4 bases not matched to a gene; V was cut back by 6 bases and J by 2 bases. The chain's CDR3 is CASRSSGRQETQYF. Here the CDR3 DNA reads TGTGCCAGCAGGTCAAGCGGGAGGCAAGAGACCCAGTACTTC.

As DNA, the CDR3 is TGCGCCAGCAGCCAAGATTTTCGGGGTTGGGGCAATCAGCCCCAGCATTTT. Translated, it gives CASSQDFRGWGNQPQHF. This chain connects TRBV4-3 to TRBJ1-5; D not resolved. Germline V gene data show CDR1 as LGHNA and CDR2 as YSLEER. Deletions cut 0 bases from V and 2 bases from J, with 14 bases between. The CDR3 extends over 17 amino acids.

J is TRBJ2-7 and V is TRBV6-6; D is undetermined. Trimming cost V 6 bases and J 7 bases, with 25 bases left between them. The CDR3 consists of 16 residues. CDR1 is MNHNY, CDR2 SVGAGI, per germline (reference sequence). The CDR3 nucleotides read TGTGCCAGCAGCTTGGAACCCTCACCAGTACAAGATGAGCAGTACTTC. It is translated as CASSLEPSPVQDEQYF.